This is a list of T cell receptor beta chains from one sample in a study of cytomegalovirus exposure and HLA in healthy donors. The protocol was immunoSEQ multiplex PCR, while the TCRdb copy is restricted to in-frame clones and leaves out a portion. The table shows fewer than 200,000 clones, with about 85% occurring only once. The sequenced material came from PBMCs. These TCRs come from a man aged 30-40 years in good health and CMV-seropositive. Both conserved end residues are part of each CDR3. Fields, in order: J gene, D gene, clone size, V gene, CDR3 protein, CDR3 DNA. The D gene is left open where the match is weak. The size entry is marked missing in some rows and otherwise reads once, few, many or a size class.

TRBJ2-3 TRBD2 . TRBV5-1 CASSLGTSGITDTQYF TGCGCCAGCAGCTTGGGGACTAGCGGGATCACAGATACGCAGTATTTT
TRBJ2-5 . . TRBV19 CASSIRETQYF TGTGCCAGTAGTATACGGGAGACCCAGTACTTC
TRBJ2-7 . once TRBV16 CASSQSVVRGSSYEQYF TGTGCCAGCAGCCAATCTGTGGTCAGGGGTTCTTCCTACGAGCAGTACTTC
TRBJ2-3 . . TRBV30 CAWRVGGAADTQYF TGTGCCTGGAGGGTAGGGGGTGCGGCAGATACGCAGTATTTT
TRBJ1-6 . . TRBV13 CASSAPPRAPGSPLHF TGTGCCAGCAGCGCACCCCCGAGGGCTCCTGGTTCACCCCTCCACTTT
TRBJ2-1 . . TRBV21-1 CASSPRAGHEQFF TGTGCCAGCAGCCCCCGTGCGGGCCATGAGCAGTTCTTC
TRBJ2-7 TRBD2 . TRBV30 CACAVGLAGAAYEQYF TGTGCCTGCGCGGTAGGACTAGCGGGGGCCGCCTACGAGCAGTACTTC
TRBJ2-5 TRBD2 once TRBV27 CASSPRTSGRARETQYF TGTGCCAGCAGTCCCCGGACTAGCGGGAGGGCACGGGAGACCCAGTACTTC
TRBJ1-1 . . TRBV29-1 CSVAQGKNTEAFF TGCAGCGTTGCTCAGGGCAAGAACACTGAAGCTTTCTTT
TRBJ1-1 . . TRBV27 CASSLLGVGEAFF TGTGCCAGCAGTTTACTCGGGGTCGGTGAAGCTTTCTTT
TRBJ2-1 . . TRBV7-2 CASSLAAGTYNEQFF TGTGCCAGCAGCTTAGCCGCGGGCACCTACAATGAGCAGTTCTTC
TRBJ2-5 TRBD1 . TRBV13 CASSLGPGTGGGQETQYF TGTGCCAGCAGCTTAGGCCCCGGGACAGGAGGAGGCCAAGAGACCCAGTACTTC
TRBJ1-1 . . TRBV27 CASSQGNTEAFF TGTGCCAGCTCCCAGGGGAACACTGAAGCTTTCTTT
TRBJ2-1 . . TRBV6-6 CASRLAPSSYNEQFF TGTGCCAGCAGACTAGCACCGAGCTCCTACAATGAGCAGTTCTTC
TRBJ2-5 TRBD2 . TRBV7-3 CASSKLGTSGETQYF TGTGCCAGCAGTAAGCTCGGGACTAGCGGAGAGACCCAGTACTTC
TRBJ2-1 TRBD2 . TRBV7-8 CASSLVFSGRAKEQFF TGTGCCAGCAGCTTAGTCTTTAGCGGGAGGGCCAAGGAGCAGTTCTTC
TRBJ2-3 . . TRBV7-7 CASSLRTATDTQYF TGTGCTAGCAGCTTGAGGACAGCCACAGATACGCAGTATTTT
TRBJ2-5 . . TRBV4-2 CASSQANRGGQETQYF TGTGCCAGCAGCCAAGCCAACAGGGGGGGCCAAGAGACCCAGTACTTC
TRBJ2-1 . . TRBV7-9 CASSFSRIGAPSYNEQFF TGTGCCAGCAGCTTCAGTAGGATAGGAGCCCCATCCTACAATGAGCAGTTCTTC
TRBJ2-7 . . TRBV21-1 CASSKLKGRDRGAEQYF TGTGCCAGCAGCAAGCTGAAGGGCCGGGACAGGGGTGCCGAGCAGTACTTC
TRBJ2-3 TRBD1 once TRBV5-1 CASSLAGGQGGYRTDTQYF TGCGCCAGCAGCTTGGCCGGGGGACAGGGGGGCTATCGGACAGATACGCAGTATTTT
TRBJ2-2 TRBD2 . TRBV27 CASSLSWGLAGGQGELFF TGTGCCAGCAGTTTATCGTGGGGACTAGCGGGAGGGCAAGGGGAGCTGTTTTTT
TRBJ2-1 . . TRBV11-2 CASSSEGNEQFF TGTGCCAGCAGCTCGGAGGGGAATGAGCAGTTCTTC
TRBJ1-1 . few TRBV6-6 CASSLQGRGTEAFF TGTGCCAGCAGTTTACAGGGTAGAGGGACTGAAGCTTTCTTT
TRBJ2-5 TRBD1 . TRBV7-9 CASSPQGEPRGTQYF TGTGCCAGCAGCCCGCAGGGGGAACCAAGAGGGACCCAGTACTTC
TRBJ1-2 . . TRBV5-1 CASSLMTPANYGYTF TGCGCCAGCAGCTTGATGACTCCAGCTAACTATGGCTACACCTTC
TRBJ2-5 . . TRBV9 CASSPGLPILQETQYF TGTGCCAGCAGCCCAGGACTCCCTATTCTCCAAGAGACCCAGTACTTC
TRBJ1-2 . . TRBV4-1 CASSRSSLGTPNYGYTF TGCGCCAGCAGCAGATCCTCCCTCGGGACACCTAACTATGGCTACACCTTC
TRBJ1-2 . . TRBV29-1 CSGAGDYGYTF TGCAGCGGGGCAGGGGACTATGGCTACACCTTC
TRBJ2-3 . . TRBV12-5 CASGSGIDTQYF TGTGCTAGTGGTTCGGGAATAGATACGCAGTATTTT
TRBJ2-7 . . TRBV18 CASSPSPGSRDEQYF TGTGCCAGCTCACCATCCCCCGGGAGTCGGGACGAGCAGTACTTC
TRBJ2-3 . few TRBV11-2 CASSLGGVSTQYF TGTGCCAGCAGCTTAGGCGGGGTCTCCACGCAGTATTTT
TRBJ2-2 . . TRBV7-6 CASSLSEVTGELFF TGTGCCAGCAGCCTCTCCGAGGTAACCGGGGAGCTGTTTTTT
TRBJ1-4 . . TRBV2 CASSARTVNEKLFF TGTGCCAGCAGCGCCCGGACAGTTAATGAAAAACTGTTTTTT
TRBJ1-5 TRBD1 few TRBV30 CAWSENRGNQPQHF TGTGCCTGGAGTGAAAACAGGGGAAATCAGCCCCAGCATTTT
TRBJ1-3 . . TRBV10-3 CAISEREGSGNTIYF TGTGCCATCAGTGAGCGGGAGGGCTCTGGAAACACCATATATTTT
TRBJ2-1 TRBD1 . TRBV5-1 CASSSTGTGDLNEQFF TGCGCCAGCAGCTCGACCGGGACAGGGGACCTAAATGAGCAGTTCTTC
TRBJ2-2 TRBD2 . TRBV5-4 CASSLNGAGGDGELFF TGTGCCAGCAGCTTAAACGGGGCGGGAGGGGACGGGGAGCTGTTTTTT
TRBJ2-3 TRBD2 . TRBV27 CASSRTSGRAMDTQYF TGTGCCAGCAGCCGGACTAGCGGGAGGGCTATGGATACGCAGTATTTT
TRBJ2-2 TRBD1 . TRBV28 CASSQTGRNTGELFF TGTGCCAGCAGTCAGACAGGGAGGAACACCGGGGAGCTGTTTTTT
TRBJ1-1 . . TRBV10-2 CASSDMAGDTEAFF TGCGCCAGCAGTGATATGGCGGGGGACACTGAAGCTTTCTTT
TRBJ1-1 TRBD1 . TRBV18 CASSPDRGREAFF TGTGCCAGCTCACCAGACAGGGGTCGTGAAGCTTTCTTT
TRBJ2-3 TRBD2 . TRBV6-5 CASSYLGLARDTQYF TGTGCCAGCAGTTACTTGGGACTAGCAAGGGATACGCAGTATTTT
TRBJ2-7 . few TRBV14 CASSQGVVGAAYEQYF TGTGCCAGCAGCCAAGGAGTAGTAGGGGCGGCCTACGAGCAGTACTTC
TRBJ2-5 TRBD2 . TRBV19 CASSSSGVIQETQYF TGTGCCAGTAGTAGCAGCGGGGTAATCCAAGAGACCCAGTACTTC
TRBJ1-2 TRBD1 . TRBV2 CASRGTGNGYTF TGTGCCAGCAGAGGGACAGGGAATGGCTACACCTTC
TRBJ1-3 . few TRBV7-9 CSSSQGNTIYF TGTTCCAGCAGCCAGGGAAACACCATATATTTT
TRBJ2-1 TRBD2 . TRBV25-1 CASSESGGGGDEQFF TGTGCCAGCAGTGAATCGGGAGGGGGAGGCGATGAGCAGTTCTTC
TRBJ2-7 . . TRBV7-2 CASSLAADSTPYEQYF TGTGCCAGCAGCTTAGCCGCGGACAGTACTCCCTACGAGCAGTACTTC